What follows are 17 T cell receptor beta chains derived from one specimen sequenced in a study of Ad26.COV2.S vaccination and SARS-CoV-2 variants. Libraries were prepared by immunoSEQ multiplex PCR; TCRdb keeps only in-frame clonotypes and omits some of them. The sample lists about 400,000 clones; around nine tenths were seen once. Described treatment: around 19 received Ad26.COV2.S at low or high dose, single or two shots; several received placebo; per-sample allocation not given. Sampling happened 63 days after the first vaccine or placebo injection. Sequencing was performed on peripheral blood, taken in a trial of Ad26.COV2.S vaccine versus placebo. The receptor source for this set is a person aged 18-65 years who received the Ad26.COV2.S COVID-19 vaccine or a placebo.

This clone was observed a handful of times. The sample carries other DNA sequences with the same CDR3. The gene calls are TRBV6-5 and TRBJ1-1; perhaps TRBD1 as D (6 bases). Between the trimmed V and J ends, which lost 5 bases and 1 base, there was a span of 8 bases. The CDR3 consists of 13 residues. From germline, CDR1 is MNHEY and CDR2 SVGAGI. The CDR3 nucleotides read TGTGCCAGCAGTCCGACAGGGAACACTGAAGCTTTCTTT. Its protein product is CASSPTGNTEAFF.

This rearrangement joins TRBV11-2 to TRBJ2-1, with TRBD1 matching over 9 bases. The CDR3 extends over 15 amino acids. CDR1 and CDR2 (germline): SGHAT, FQNNGV. The V segment lost 5 bases and the J segment 7 bases; nucleotides outside the gene matches: 9. CDR3 sequence (DNA): TGTGCCAGCAGCCGACAGGGGGGAACGGGGAATGAGCAGTTCTTC. Protein: CASSRQGGTGNEQFF.

This clone was counted only a few times. The V gene is TRBV14, the J gene TRBJ1-2; possibly TRBD1 for D (5 bases). Germline V gene lookup returns CDR1 SGHDN and CDR2 FVKESK. V gave up 3 bases and J gave up 9 bases, with 17 bases separating them. This CDR3 has 14 amino acids. CDR3: CASSHLSTSGSYTF. Here the CDR3 DNA reads TGTGCCAGCAGCCATCTCTCCACTTCAGGGAGCTACACCTTC.

The rearrangement joins TRBV4-1 to TRBJ2-7; D is unclear. Germline V lookup: CDR1 MGHRA, CDR2 YSYEKL. The CDR3 spans 14 residues. V was shortened by 1 base and J by 0 bases, with 7 bases between the two germline ends. The DNA of the CDR3 is TGCGCCAGCAGCCAAGTCTCCTCCTCCTACGAGCAGTACTTC. It is translated as CASSQVSSSYEQYF.

This clone was observed a single time. The J gene is TRBJ2-7, the V gene TRBV19; 8 bases map to TRBD1. The germline gives CDR1 LNHDA, CDR2 SQIVND (reference sequence). Germline trimming cut 5 bases from V and 6 bases from J; bases unmatched to any gene: 6. This CDR3 is built from 13 residues. CDR3 sequence: CASSDRTGLEQYF. The CDR3, as DNA: TGTGCCAGTAGTGATAGGACAGGGCTCGAGCAGTACTTC.

The chain employs TRBV27 and TRBJ2-1, with TRBD2 matching 9 bases. Germline assignment: CDR1 MNHEY and CDR2 SMNVEV (reference sequence). The CDR3 consists of 16 residues. Trimming cost V 7 bases and J 5 bases; bases outside gene matches: 12. This CDR3 reads CASKQIPGLADNEQFF. CDR3 nucleotides: TGTGCCAGCAAGCAGATTCCGGGACTAGCCGACAATGAGCAGTTCTTC.

The chain is built from TRBV3-1 (or the pseudogene TRBV3-2) and TRBJ2-1; D unclear. V dropped 1 base and J dropped 10 bases, with 20 bases sitting between them. This CDR3 has 16 amino acids. The germline V gene encodes CDR1 LGHDT and CDR2 YNNKEL (reference sequence). CDR3 nucleotide sequence: TGTGCCAGCAGCCAAGTACTTCCGGCGGCCGGAAAGGAGCAGTTCTTC. Translation gives CASSQVLPAAGKEQFF.

This chain links TRBV19 with TRBJ1-4; no clear D gene. CDR1 and CDR2 from the germline V gene are LNHDA and SQIVND (reference sequence). Trimming stripped 7 bases from V and 8 bases from J, with 20 bases between. The CDR3 runs to 15 residues. Here the CDR3 DNA reads TGTGCCAGTAAAAAGGGAGGAGGGAACACGGAAAAACTGTTTTTT. It yields the protein CASKKGGGNTEKLFF.

The rearrangement joins TRBV7-6 to TRBJ2-2; the D is unclear. The CDR3 sequence is 16 residues long. Germline CDR1 SGHVS, CDR2 FNYEAQ. V shed 5 bases and J shed 1 base, with 14 bases lying between them. CDR3 sequence reads: CASSQLGTQNTGELFF. The CDR3 DNA sequence: TGTGCCAGCAGCCAATTGGGTACACAGAACACCGGGGAGCTGTTTTTT.

This clone was detected once. This rearrangement joins TRBV5-1 to TRBJ1-6, with a tentative D call TRBD1 (6 bases). There are 16 residues in the CDR3. Germline values: CDR1 SGHRS, CDR2 YFSETQ. V lost 0 bases to trimming and J lost 7 bases, with 14 bases between them. CDR3: CASSLEAQGLNSPLHF. DNA for the CDR3: TGCGCCAGCAGCTTGGAGGCACAGGGCCTAAATTCACCCCTCCACTTT.

V usage is TRBV5-4 and J usage is TRBJ1-1, with D unresolved. CDR1 and CDR2 (germline): SGHNT, YYREEE (reference sequence). The CDR3 totals 13 residues. The V and J ends lost 0 bases and 6 bases respectively, with 9 bases between them. Here the CDR3 DNA reads TGTGCCAGCAGCTTGGCCCCCGGGTCTGAAGCTTTCTTT. Its translation: CASSLAPGSEAFF. Full variable domain (outside the CDR3, taken from reference TRBV5-4 and TRBJ1-1): ETGVTQSPTHLIKTRGQQVTLRCSSQSGHNTVSWYQQALGQGPQFIFQYYREEENGRGNFPPRFSGLQFPNYSSELNVNALELDDSALYLCASSLAPGSEAFFGQGTRLTVV.

The V gene is TRBV6-1, the J gene TRBJ2-3, with 7 positions matching TRBD2. The CDR3 has 16 amino acids. J was trimmed by 3 bases and V by 3 bases; bases with no gene match: 9. Germline CDR1 and CDR2: MNHNS and SASEGT. The CDR3 loop is CASSDRAGVGTDTQYF. The CDR3, as DNA: TGTGCCAGCAGTGATCGGGCGGGAGTCGGGACAGATACGCAGTATTTT.

The chain has TRBV10-3 and TRBJ1-3; D is undetermined. Trimming shortened V by 10 bases and J by 0 bases, and 13 bases separated the two germline ends. Per the germline V gene, CDR1 is ENHRY and CDR2 is SYGVKD. The CDR3 is 14 amino acids. CDR3 residues: CATRPAISGNTIYF. The CDR3 nucleotides read TGTGCCACCCGTCCAGCGATCTCTGGAAACACCATATATTTT.

The chain couples TRBV27 to TRBJ2-5; D is ambiguous. The CDR3 totals 13 residues. CDR1 is MNHEY and CDR2 is SMNVEV in the germline V gene (reference sequence). Deletions cut 1 base from V and 4 bases from J, with 7 bases between. CDR3 DNA sequence: TGTGCCAGCAGTTTATTTGACGGAGAGACCCAGTACTTC. Translated, it gives CASSLFDGETQYF.

V is TRBV11-2 and J is TRBJ2-7; maybe TRBD2 (5 bases). The CDR3 spans 10 residues. Per the germline V gene, CDR1 is SGHAT and CDR2 is FQNNGV. V was pared by 4 bases and J by 7 bases, with 5 bases between. The CDR3 region is CASSSGEQYF. As DNA, the CDR3 is TGTGCCAGCAGCTCGGGGGAGCAGTACTTC. Filled out from reference TRBV11-2 and TRBJ2-7, the complete variable domain reads EAGVAQSPRYKIIEKRQSVAFWCNPISGHATLYWYQQILGQGPKLLIQFQNNGVVDDSQLPKDRFSAERLKGVDSTLKIQPAKLEDSAVYLCASSSGEQYFGPGTRLTVT.

This clone appeared a single time. The chain has TRBV19 and TRBJ2-1; D gene uncertain. With 3 bases removed from V and 7 bases from J, the gap between germline ends came to 16 bases. The CDR3 is 15 residues long. Germline CDR1 and CDR2: LNHDA and SQIVND (reference sequence). The DNA of the CDR3 is TGTGCCAGTAGTATGCGAGGCCTTCAAGGGAATGAGCAGTTCTTC. It codes for CASSMRGLQGNEQFF.

The genes are TRBV12-3 or TRBV12-4 and TRBJ1-1, with TRBD1 matching 7 bases. J gave up 11 bases and V 5 bases, and 8 bases lay outside the gene matches. The CDR3 has 12 residues. CDR3 DNA: TGTGCCAGCAGTCCTGGGACAGTTCGGGCTTTCTTT. It translates to CASSPGTVRAFF.